Detailed here is one TCR beta chain. Its specificity is not known. This entry comes from a study of blood T cells in healthy people across ages. Trimming pared 4 bases from V and 8 bases from J, leaving 20 bases between. Germline assignment: CDR1 LGHNA and CDR2 YNFKEQ. The CDR3 runs 16 residues. The authors ran a second PCR of about 7 to 11 cycles using a sample-barcoded 5' primer and a J-beta primer mix. Tagging of each cDNA molecule was performed by a template-switch adaptor with 12 random nucleotides. TCRdb used MiXCR to reprocess the 5' RACE reads, holding one entry per CDR3 protein. The repertoire holds about 830,000 distinct CDR3 sequences, with 58% as singletons. General study results and limits: Per million T cells, TCR beta diversity dropped about linearly as age rose.

This TCR derives from a man between 25 and 39 years old in good health. The sequenced sample consisted of blood. The chain has TRBV4-2 and TRBJ1-4, with a possible D match to TRBD1 (6 bases). CDR3 protein: CASSPRGGQGHEKLFF. The CDR3 DNA sequence: TGTGCCAGCAGCCCAAGAGGTGGCCAGGGGCACGAAAAACTGTTTTTT.